This T cell receptor beta chain was identified during a study of blood T cell repertoires in COVID-19 (dated by TCRdb to 2019 to 2021). Turning to the overall study: Collaborator samples came from the United States, Italy and Spain and covered acute and convalescent phases of COVID-19. The prospective study material was composed of cDNA or gDNA derived from T cells, B-cell-depleted T cells, or PBMCs. The dataset comprised deeply sampled blood TCRbeta repertoires from subjects exposed to, actively infected with, or recovered from COVID-19. The repertoires were released in a freely available public database intended as a resource for research on the immune response to SARS-CoV-2. Samples were obtained from the ongoing ImmuneRACE study (first 160 participants) and from 1,000 to 1,500 subjects provided by 6 global collaborators. A de-identified subject ID, COVID-19 status, age in years and sex were almost always included in the sample metadata. HLA class I and class II types, where available, came from metadata supplied by the sample provider rather than from assay-based typing.

The collaborating institutions used their own protocols to collect whole blood in K2EDTA tubes. For TCRbeta analysis, collaborators shipped samples as frozen whole blood, isolated PBMCs, or DNA extracted from either of those sample types. Comment on this clone: It has no known antigen specificity. Nothing much larger sits one base from this clone, and base qualities are not available.

TCRbeta CDR3 regions were amplified from genomic DNA by means of the immunoSEQ Assay, a bias-controlled multiplex PCR. As for the authors' bioinformatics: Nucleated cell counts per sample were estimated from amplification of reference gene primers within the assay. To quantify the absolute abundance of each unique TCRbeta CDR3 rearrangement, sequence reads were collapsed and filtered. Productive Simpson clonality was computed per sample as the square root of Simpson's diversity index over productive rearrangements. In TCRdb, the immuneACCESS table is reduced to in-frame sequences with V and J assigned. These tables do not hold every clone; where another copy was compared, an unresolved V gene accounts for under half, and the others remain unexplained. V, J and clone size are taken as reported in that table, and D and trimming were inferred from the DNA itself. The sample yields 95,000 to 150,000 clones; just over 85% were counted once. The ten largest clones capture about 4.5% of the sample.

What the authors observed across the whole study: The amount of clinical and demographic metadata varied by source and participant and was provided uncurated.

CDR1 and CDR2 (SQVTM, ANQGSEA) derive from the germline V gene. V lost 4 bases and J lost 7 bases, and the count of bases not matched to a germline gene is 5. The CDR3, cysteine through phenylalanine, is 13 amino acids long. Solely the CDR3 DNA is kept, with 39 bases framed from the first base. The TCR comes from a man between 35 and 55 years old with acute or convalescent COVID-19. The specimen was peripheral blood. The chain joins TRBV29-1 to TRBJ2-1, and TRBD1 matches 9 of the central bases. The CDR3 is CSVARQGVNEQFF. DNA sequence: TGCAGCGTTGCTAGACAGGGGGTAAATGAGCAGTTCTTC.